This T cell receptor (beta chain) was sequenced for a study of T cell responses to AZD1222 COVID-19 vaccine. General observations from the study: The donor group comprised mostly white British people and more females; the analysis possibly underestimated clonal diversity. Repertoire collection took place solely once the T cell response had peaked. Among vaccine-associated CD4 TCRs, coverage spanned spike, with dominance at 160-218 and 743-854. Receipt of two AZD1222 doses was followed by a rise in Spike-specific TCR breadth and depth.

Profiled with immunoSEQ multiplex PCR; TCRdb holds only in-frame clones, not every one. The table records some 130,000 clones, just under 95% of them present only once. The germline V gene has CDR1 GTSNPN and CDR2 SVGIG (reference sequence). The CDR3 length is 13 residues. V gave up 0 bases and J gave up 0 bases, with 5 bases separating them. Concerning this clone: Antigen specificity is unknown.

This specimen consisted of peripheral blood, obtained 28 days after the second AZD1222 dose. The chain links TRBV30 to TRBJ1-1; D is undetermined. This clonotype was sampled from an adult who received the AZD1222 COVID-19 vaccine. The DNA for the CDR3 is TGTGCCTGGAGTGTATCGCTGAACACTGAAGCTTTCTTT. It yields the protein CAWSVSLNTEAFF.